The T cell receptor (beta chain) described here comes from a study of T-cell reconstitution after alpha-beta-depleted transplantation in children. During its preparation, the TCRbeta library received unique molecular identifiers. TCRdb analysed the PCR reads with MiXCR anew, one entry per CDR3 protein. The sample gives 450,000 to 500,000 distinct CDR3 sequences, approximately 13% of which show up once; about 5.6% is in the top ten. Germline V gene data show CDR1 as MNHEY and CDR2 as SVGEGT. This CDR3 is built from 15 residues. Trimming shortened V by 0 bases and J by 8 bases, and 13 bases separated the two germline ends. In this sample, this clonotype turned up many times.

The sequence was collected from a human donor who donated a stem cell graft to a child with combined immunodeficiency. The source material was PBMCs from the stem cell graft donor, sampled from the stem cell graft. The rearrangement links TRBV6-2 or TRBV6-3 to TRBJ2-2, with a possible D match to TRBD2 (6 bases). The CDR3 bases are TGTGCCAGCAGTTACTCCCGGGAGTTTATTGGGGAGCTGTTTTTT. It codes for CASSYSREFIGELFF.